The 21 T cell receptor beta chains below come from one sample, sequenced in a study of shared clonotypes between healthy human individuals (dated by TCRdb to 2020 to 2021). Library preparation employed the immunoSEQ multiplex PCR assay. Not all clones reach the TCRdb copy of this immuneACCESS table, which keeps in-frame sequences only. Checked studies attribute under half of the gap to unresolved V genes and leave the rest unexplained. This sample lists about 1 million clones; 60% to 80% were detected once. Roughly 1.5% of the sample comes from the top ten. What was sequenced was memory CD4+ T cells sorted from blood. The cell subset or site label here, explained by the study, means: CD45RA-negative fraction. All receptors derive from a man younger than 30 in good health.

The rearrangement links TRBV29-1 to TRBJ2-3; 8 bases match TRBD2. Looked up from germline, CDR1 is SQVTM and CDR2 is ANQGSEA. The J segment lost 0 bases and the V segment lost 6 bases, leaving 11 bases of the junction unmatched. The CDR3 consists of 16 residues. The CDR3 region has the DNA TGCAGCGTGGGGTCGGGAGGGAGGAGGAGCACAGATACGCAGTATTTT. Amino acid sequence: CSVGSGGRRSTDTQYF.

J is TRBJ2-7 and V is TRBV21-1; the table's D gene call, TRBD2, was not cross checked with the DNA. TRBV21-1 is labeled a pseudogene. The CDR3 is 13 residues long. The CDR3 reads CASSKGRINEQYF. The DNA for the CDR3 is TGTGCCAGCAGCAAAGGTCGTATTAACGAGCAGTACTTC.

This clone was seen once. The V call is TRBV18, the J call TRBJ1-2, with D uncertain. CDR3 length: 13 amino acids. Looked up from germline, CDR1 is KGHSH and CDR2 is LQKENI. The V end lost 2 bases, the J end lost 4 bases, and 8 bases lay between the germline ends. This chain's CDR3 is CASSPDSIYGYTF. CDR3 DNA sequence: TGTGCCAGCTCACCAGACTCTATCTATGGCTACACCTTC.

This chain connects TRBV7-2 to TRBJ2-3; 9 bases map to TRBD1. Per germline, CDR1 SGHTA and CDR2 FQGNSA. Trimming took 3 bases from V and 1 from J; bases not matched to a gene: 2. The CDR3 loop spans 15 amino acids. The CDR3 nucleotides read TGTGCCAGCAGCTTCGACAGGGGGGGCACAGATACGCAGTATTTT. Amino acids: CASSFDRGGTDTQYF.

Worth noting for this clone: At the DNA level, this CDR3 is encoded by other sequences in the same sample as well. V is TRBV5-8 and J is TRBJ2-6; D remains ambiguous. V was trimmed by 0 bases and J by 0 bases, leaving 4 bases between them. The V gene's germline CDR1 is SGHTS and CDR2 YDEGEE. This CDR3 comprises 15 residues. The CDR3 DNA follows: TGTGCCAGCAGCTTGGATGTCTCTGGGGCCAACGTCCTGACTTTC. This encodes CASSLDVSGANVLTF.

The V call is TRBV5-1, the J call TRBJ2-1; TRBD2 agrees at 8 bases. V shed 6 bases, J shed 6 bases, and the junction held 14 bases outside the gene matches. The CDR3 covers 16 residues. CDR1 and CDR2 (germline): SGHRS, YFSETQ. The CDR3 sequence is CASKWRGVFMGNEQFF. DNA of the CDR3: TGCGCCAGCAAGTGGCGGGGGGTCTTCATGGGCAATGAGCAGTTCTTC.

This clone was observed once. The chain recombines TRBV5-4 with TRBJ2-2; D not certain. Trimming left V 4 bases short and J 6 bases short, with 16 bases between. The CDR3 totals 15 residues. The germline V gene has CDR1 SGHNT and CDR2 YYREEE (reference sequence). The CDR3 DNA is TGTGCCAGCAGCCCGTTTGGCGTCCCTGCCGGGGAGCTGTTTTTT. Protein product: CASSPFGVPAGELFF.

The chain uses TRBV19 and TRBJ2-2; 13 nucleotides align to TRBD2. The CDR3 is 18 residues long. CDR1 LNHDA and CDR2 SQIVND come from the germline V gene (reference sequence). V was pared by 3 bases and J by 4 bases, with 8 bases of the junction left unmatched. The CDR3 sequence: CASSIPRLAGGITGELFF. The CDR3 coding sequence is TGTGCCAGTAGTATTCCCCGACTAGCGGGAGGAATCACCGGGGAGCTGTTTTTT.

The genes are TRBV10-3 and TRBJ2-3; D is ambiguous. Germline V gives CDR1 ENHRY, CDR2 SYGVKD. The ends were cut back, 3 bases at V and 1 base at J, with 5 bases in the middle. The CDR3 has 13 amino acids. This chain's CDR3 is CAISDSRTDTQYF. The CDR3 region has the DNA TGTGCCATCAGTGACTCTCGCACAGATACGCAGTATTTT.

The CDR3 protein is CASRTGAWGYTF. CDR3 sequence (DNA): TGCGCCAGCAGGACAGGGGCTTGGGGCTACACCTTC. V gene TRBV4-1 combines with J gene TRBJ1-2; 8 bases agree with TRBD1. The CDR3 length is 12 residues. The germline gives CDR1 MGHRA, CDR2 YSYEKL. V shed 6 bases, J shed 8 bases, and the junction held 5 bases outside the gene matches.

As to this clone: This may arise from a read error, as a much more abundant clone is one base away. Other DNA sequences from this sample encode an identical CDR3 as well. This sequence joins TRBV28 and TRBJ1-5, with D hard to call. CDR3 length: 12 amino acids. V was shortened by 6 bases and J by 3 bases, with 6 bases between the two germline ends. Germline CDR1 is MDHEN and CDR2 is SYDVKM. The CDR3, as DNA: TGTGCCAGCAGATCCACCAATCAGCCCCAGCATTTT. Its translation: CASRSTNQPQHF.

This clone appeared once. The V gene is TRBV9, the J gene TRBJ1-2; TRBD1 matches at 9 bases. The CDR3 runs 15 residues. Trimming cost V 4 bases and J 1 base; bases outside gene matches: 5. Per germline, CDR1 SGDLS and CDR2 YYNGEE. The DNA of the CDR3 is TGTGCCAGCAGCCCTGAGGGACAGGGTAACTATGGCTACACCTTC. The encoded protein is CASSPEGQGNYGYTF.

J is TRBJ1-6 and V is TRBV19; possible D gene TRBD1, 5 bases. This CDR3 has 17 amino acids. Germline V gives CDR1 LNHDA, CDR2 SQIVND (reference sequence). V was pared by 4 bases and J by 0 bases, with 13 bases between. CDR3 DNA sequence: TGTGCCAGTAGTACAACAGGCGCTAGCTCCTATAATTCACCCCTCCACTTT. This codes for CASSTTGASSYNSPLHF.

This rearrangement joins TRBV5-1 to TRBJ2-1, with 9 bases matching TRBD2. With 3 bases clipped from V and 10 bases from J, the junction kept 11 bases outside the gene matches. CDR1 is SGHRS, CDR2 YFSETQ, per germline. The CDR3 runs to 15 residues. The CDR3 nucleotides are TGCGCCAGCAGCTGGACGACTAGCGGTGGGGGGGAGCAGTTCTTC. Its protein product is CASSWTTSGGGEQFF.

With regard to this clone: Additional DNA sequences in this sample encode the identical CDR3. V gene TRBV30 combines with J gene TRBJ1-5, with D possibly matching TRBD1 (5 bases). Germline-derived CDR1 and CDR2 are GTSNPN and SVGIG (reference sequence). The CDR3 is made up of 15 amino acids. Trimming cost V 0 bases and J 0 bases, with 9 bases left between them. CDR3 DNA sequence: TGTGCCTGGAGTGTTGGGGGAAATAGCAATCAGCCCCAGCATTTT. This encodes CAWSVGGNSNQPQHF.

This clone is a singleton in its sample. This same CDR3 is encoded by further DNA sequences in the sample. The chain joins TRBV28 to TRBJ1-2; the D is unclear. There are 11 residues in the CDR3. Trimming left V 5 bases short and J 8 bases short, with 9 bases between. The germline V gene encodes CDR1 MDHEN and CDR2 SYDVKM. DNA for the CDR3: TGTGCCAGCAGTCCCTCGAGCGGCTACACCTTC. Its protein product is CASSPSSGYTF.

The chain links TRBV2 to TRBJ1-2; D is uncertain. Trimming cost V 11 bases and J 3 bases, with 16 bases left between them. Germline CDR1 is SNHLY and CDR2 is FYNNEI. The CDR3 consists of 13 residues. The CDR3 reads CAGRVDGDYGYTF. CDR3 nucleotide sequence: TGTGCCGGGAGGGTAGACGGTGACTATGGCTACACCTTC.

The V and J genes are TRBV4-2 and TRBJ1-1, with 7 positions matching TRBD1. The V segment lost 4 bases and the J segment 3 bases; nucleotides outside the gene matches: 14. Germline assignment: CDR1 LGHNA and CDR2 YNFKEQ. This CDR3 comprises 17 residues. CDR3 in amino acids: CASSRGGLRGLDTEAFF. The DNA of the CDR3 is TGTGCCAGCAGCCGGGGCGGGTTAAGGGGGCTGGACACTGAAGCTTTCTTT.

Remarks on this clone: At one end, the junction sequence differs from germline, possibly due to a read error. The chain joins TRBV6-1 to TRBJ1-6; the match to TRBD1 covers 7 bases. The germline V gene encodes CDR1 MNHNS and CDR2 SASEGT. The CDR3 is made up of 11 amino acids. The CDR3 is CASSERGRGNF. CDR3 sequence (DNA): TGTGCCAGCAGTGAAAGGGGGCGGGGGAATTTT.

V is TRBV19 and J is TRBJ1-2, with TRBD1 matching 7 bases. This CDR3 has 13 amino acids. Per the germline V gene, CDR1 is LNHDA and CDR2 is SQIVND (reference sequence). V gave up 5 bases and J gave up 6 bases; unmatched junction bases: 6. CDR3 sequence: CASSSGQVNGYTF. The CDR3 DNA is TGTGCCAGTAGTTCCGGACAGGTTAATGGCTACACCTTC. The complete variable domain, with remaining parts taken from reference TRBV19 and TRBJ1-2, reads DGGITQSPKYLFRKEGQNVTLSCEQNLNHDAMYWYRQDPGQGLRLIYYSQIVNDFQKGDIAEGYSVSREKKESFPLTVTSAQKNPTAFYLCASSSGQVNGYTFGSGTRLTVV.

The chain has TRBV29-1 and TRBJ1-1; D not certain. The germline V and J ends were trimmed by 7 bases and 5 bases, with 17 bases remaining between them. In germline, CDR1 is SQVTM, CDR2 ANQGSEA. The CDR3 loop spans 13 amino acids. CDR3 residues: CSATMAGGTEAFF. The DNA of the CDR3 is TGCAGCGCCACCATGGCGGGAGGGACTGAAGCTTTCTTT.